This T cell receptor (beta chain) was sequenced in a study of cytomegalovirus exposure and HLA in healthy donors. The primer mix had 60 Vbeta and 13 Jbeta primers. The table came from immunoSEQ multiplex PCR; TCRdb's copy has only in-frame clones and leaves some out. The top ten hold 2.5% to 3.5% of the sample, which has about 130,000 clones, about 69% seen once. The germline CDR1 and CDR2 sequences are MNHNS and SASEGT. This CDR3 is 15 amino acids long. After removal of 6 bases from V and 3 bases from J, the junction contained 10 bases not matched to a gene. The chain links TRBV6-1 to TRBJ2-7, with 8 bases identical to TRBD1. This sequence originates from a young man in good health and CMV-seronegative. The sample taken for sequencing was PBMCs. The CDR3: CASRGEGQALYEQYF. For the CDR3, the DNA is TGTGCCAGCAGGGGAGAGGGACAGGCGCTCTACGAGCAGTACTTC.